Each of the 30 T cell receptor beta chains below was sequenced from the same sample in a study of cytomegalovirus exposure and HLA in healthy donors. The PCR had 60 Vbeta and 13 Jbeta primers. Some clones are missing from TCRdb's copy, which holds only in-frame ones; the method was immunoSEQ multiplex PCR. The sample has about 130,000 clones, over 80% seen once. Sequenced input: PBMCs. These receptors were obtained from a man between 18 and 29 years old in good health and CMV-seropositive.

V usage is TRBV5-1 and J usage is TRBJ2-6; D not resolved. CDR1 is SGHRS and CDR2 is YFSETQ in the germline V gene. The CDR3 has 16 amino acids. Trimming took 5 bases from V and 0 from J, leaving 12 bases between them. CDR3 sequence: CASRNGESSGANVLTF. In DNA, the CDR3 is TGCGCCAGCAGGAATGGAGAGAGCTCTGGGGCCAACGTCCTGACTTTC.

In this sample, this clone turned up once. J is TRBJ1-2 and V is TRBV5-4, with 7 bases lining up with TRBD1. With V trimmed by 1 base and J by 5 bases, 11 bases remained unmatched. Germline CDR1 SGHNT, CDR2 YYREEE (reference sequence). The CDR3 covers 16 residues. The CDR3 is CASSLTMGQNIYGYTF. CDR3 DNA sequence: TGTGCCAGCAGCTTGACAATGGGACAGAACATTTATGGCTACACCTTC.

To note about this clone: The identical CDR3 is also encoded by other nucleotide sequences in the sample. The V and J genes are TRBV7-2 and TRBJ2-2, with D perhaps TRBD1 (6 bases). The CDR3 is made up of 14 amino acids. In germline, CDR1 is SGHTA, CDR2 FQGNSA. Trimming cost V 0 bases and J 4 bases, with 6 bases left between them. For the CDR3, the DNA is TGTGCCAGCAGCTTAGCGGGGGCCACCGGGGAGCTGTTTTTT. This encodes CASSLAGATGELFF.

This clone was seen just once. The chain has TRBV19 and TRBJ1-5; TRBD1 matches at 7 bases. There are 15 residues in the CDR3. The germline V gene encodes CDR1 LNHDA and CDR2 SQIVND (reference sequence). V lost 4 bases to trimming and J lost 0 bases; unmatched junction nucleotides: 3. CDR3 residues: CASSKGQNSNQPQHF. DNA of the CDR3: TGTGCCAGTAGTAAGGGACAGAATAGCAATCAGCCCCAGCATTTT.

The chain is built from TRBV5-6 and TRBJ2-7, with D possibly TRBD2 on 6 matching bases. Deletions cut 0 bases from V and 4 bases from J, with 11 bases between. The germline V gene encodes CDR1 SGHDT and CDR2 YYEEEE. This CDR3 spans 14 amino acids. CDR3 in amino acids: CASSLGLEDYEQYF. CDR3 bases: TGTGCCAGCAGCTTGGGACTAGAAGATTACGAGCAGTACTTC.

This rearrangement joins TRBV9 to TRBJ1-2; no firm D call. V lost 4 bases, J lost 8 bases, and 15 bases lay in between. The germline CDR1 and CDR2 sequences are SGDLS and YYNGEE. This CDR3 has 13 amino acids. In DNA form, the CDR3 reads TGTGCCAGCAGCCCGAGAATGGTGAGCGGCTACACCTTC. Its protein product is CASSPRMVSGYTF.

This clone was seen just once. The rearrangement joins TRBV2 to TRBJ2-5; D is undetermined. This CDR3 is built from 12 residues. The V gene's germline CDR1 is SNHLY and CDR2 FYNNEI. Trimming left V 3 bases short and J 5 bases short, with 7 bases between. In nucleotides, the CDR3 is TGTGCCAGCAGTGATGGCCTCGAGACCCAGTACTTC. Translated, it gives CASSDGLETQYF. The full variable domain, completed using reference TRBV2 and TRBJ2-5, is EPEVTQTPSHQVTQMGQEVILRCVPISNHLYFYWYRQILGQKVEFLVSFYNNEISEKSEIFDDQFSVERPDGSNFTLKIRSTKLEDSAMYFCASSDGLETQYFGPGTRLLVL.

Here the CDR3 DNA reads TGTGCCAGCAGTTCGGGACAACCCCCCTACAATGAGCAGTTCTTC. Amino acids: CASSSGQPPYNEQFF. The J gene is TRBJ2-1, the V gene TRBV6-5, with TRBD1 as a possible D gene (6 bases). V lost 4 bases and J lost 2, with 12 bases in between. Germline CDR1 is MNHEY and CDR2 is SVGAGI. This CDR3 has 15 residues.

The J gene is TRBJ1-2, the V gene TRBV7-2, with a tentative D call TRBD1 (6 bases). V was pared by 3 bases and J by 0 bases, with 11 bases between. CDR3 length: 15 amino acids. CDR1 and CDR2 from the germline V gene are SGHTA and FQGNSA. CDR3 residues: CASSFWTDSNYGYTF. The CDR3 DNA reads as TGTGCCAGCAGCTTCTGGACAGATTCTAACTATGGCTACACCTTC.

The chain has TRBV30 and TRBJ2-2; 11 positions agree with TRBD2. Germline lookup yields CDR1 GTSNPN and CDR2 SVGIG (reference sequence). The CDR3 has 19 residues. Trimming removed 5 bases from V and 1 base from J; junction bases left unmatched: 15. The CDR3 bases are TGTGCCTGGGGTCCGGTAGGCGGACTAGCGGGCGAGAACACCGGGGAGCTGTTTTTT. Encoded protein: CAWGPVGGLAGENTGELFF.

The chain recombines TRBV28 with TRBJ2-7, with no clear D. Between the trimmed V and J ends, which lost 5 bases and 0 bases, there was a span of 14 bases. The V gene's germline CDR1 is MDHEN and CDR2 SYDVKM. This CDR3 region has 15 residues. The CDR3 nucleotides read TGTGCCAGCAGTAGTGAACATCCAGGCTCCTACGAGCAGTACTTC. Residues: CASSSEHPGSYEQYF.

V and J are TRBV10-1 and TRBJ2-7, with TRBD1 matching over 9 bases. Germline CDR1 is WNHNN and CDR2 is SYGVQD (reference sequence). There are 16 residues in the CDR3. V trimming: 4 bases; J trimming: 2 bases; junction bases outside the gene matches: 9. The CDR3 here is CASSGKRTGATYEQYF. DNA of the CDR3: TGCGCCAGCAGTGGGAAAAGGACAGGGGCCACCTACGAGCAGTACTTC.

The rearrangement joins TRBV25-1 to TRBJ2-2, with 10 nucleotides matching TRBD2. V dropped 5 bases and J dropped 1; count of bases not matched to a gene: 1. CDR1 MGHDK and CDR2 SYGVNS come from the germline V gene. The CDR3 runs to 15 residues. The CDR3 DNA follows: TGTGCCAGCAGTCGACTAGCGGGGAACACCGGGGAGCTGTTTTTT. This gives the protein CASSRLAGNTGELFF.

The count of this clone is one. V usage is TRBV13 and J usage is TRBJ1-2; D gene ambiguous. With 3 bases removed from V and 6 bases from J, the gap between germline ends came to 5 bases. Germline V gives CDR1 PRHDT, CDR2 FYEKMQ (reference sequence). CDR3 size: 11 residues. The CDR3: CASSLLNGYTF. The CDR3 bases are TGTGCCAGCAGCTTGTTAAATGGCTACACCTTC.

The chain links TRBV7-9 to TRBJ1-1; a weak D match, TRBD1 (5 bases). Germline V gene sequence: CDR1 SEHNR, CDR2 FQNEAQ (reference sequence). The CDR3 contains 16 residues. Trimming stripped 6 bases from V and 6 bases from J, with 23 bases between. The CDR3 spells CASSSGVSGLYAEAFF. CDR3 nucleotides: TGTGCCAGCAGTTCGGGGGTATCAGGATTATACGCTGAAGCTTTCTTT.

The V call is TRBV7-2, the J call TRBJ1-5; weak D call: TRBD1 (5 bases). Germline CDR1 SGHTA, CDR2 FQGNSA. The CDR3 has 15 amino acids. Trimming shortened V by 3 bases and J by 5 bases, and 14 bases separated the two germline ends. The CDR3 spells CASSFLEGLDQPQHF. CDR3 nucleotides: TGTGCCAGCAGCTTTTTGGAGGGGCTAGATCAGCCCCAGCATTTT.

CDR3 sequence reads: CASSLTGTIYEQYF. CDR3 nucleotide sequence: TGTGCCAGCAGCTTGACAGGAACCATCTACGAGCAGTACTTC. The V call is TRBV5-6, the J call TRBJ2-7, with D possibly matching TRBD1 (5 bases). V was pared by 1 base and J by 3 bases, with 11 bases between. In germline, CDR1 is SGHDT, CDR2 YYEEEE. The CDR3 is 14 amino acids.

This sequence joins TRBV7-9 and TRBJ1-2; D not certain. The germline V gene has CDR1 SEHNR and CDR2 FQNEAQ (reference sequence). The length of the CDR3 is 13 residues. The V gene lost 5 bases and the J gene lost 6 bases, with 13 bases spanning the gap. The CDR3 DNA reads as TGTGCCAGCAGCCCAACGGGAGCTGATGGCTACACCTTC. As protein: CASSPTGADGYTF.

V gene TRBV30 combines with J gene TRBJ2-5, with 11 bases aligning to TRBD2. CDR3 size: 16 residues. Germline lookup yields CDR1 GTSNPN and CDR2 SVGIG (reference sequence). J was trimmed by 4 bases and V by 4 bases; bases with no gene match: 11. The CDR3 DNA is TGTGCCTGGAAATTAGCGGGGGGGCCGGCGGGAGAGACCCAGTACTTC. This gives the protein CAWKLAGGPAGETQYF. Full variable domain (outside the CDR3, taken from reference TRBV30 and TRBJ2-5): SQTIHQWPATLVQPVGSPLSLECTVEGTSNPNLYWYRQAAGRGLQLLFYSVGIGQISSEVPQNLSASRPQDRQFILSSKKLLLSDSGFYLCAWKLAGGPAGETQYFGPGTRLLVL.

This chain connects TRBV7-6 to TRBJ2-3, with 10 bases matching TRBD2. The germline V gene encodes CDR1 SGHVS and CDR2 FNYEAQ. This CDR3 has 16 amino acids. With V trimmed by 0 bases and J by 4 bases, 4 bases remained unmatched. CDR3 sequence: CASSLAVAGGPDTQYF. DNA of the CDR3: TGTGCCAGCAGCTTAGCCGTAGCGGGGGGTCCAGATACGCAGTATTTT. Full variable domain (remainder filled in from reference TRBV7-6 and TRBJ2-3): GAGVSQSPRYKVTKRGQDVALRCDPISGHVSLYWYRQALGQGPEFLTYFNYEAQQDKSGLPNDRFSAERPEGSISTLTIQRTEQRDSAMYRCASSLAVAGGPDTQYFGPGTRLTVL.

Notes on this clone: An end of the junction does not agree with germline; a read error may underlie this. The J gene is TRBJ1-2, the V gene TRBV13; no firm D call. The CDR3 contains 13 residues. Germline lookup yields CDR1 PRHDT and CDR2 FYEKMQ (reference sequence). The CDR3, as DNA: TGTGCCAGCAGCTTAGGAGCAGGTCTTCAGCGGCCTTTC. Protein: CASSLGAGLQRPF.

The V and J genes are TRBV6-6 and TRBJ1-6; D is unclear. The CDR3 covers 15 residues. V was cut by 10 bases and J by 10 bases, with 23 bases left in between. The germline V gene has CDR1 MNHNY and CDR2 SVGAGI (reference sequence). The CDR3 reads CATAPSWEEGSPLHF. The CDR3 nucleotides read TGTGCCACCGCACCTTCCTGGGAGGAGGGATCACCCCTCCACTTT.

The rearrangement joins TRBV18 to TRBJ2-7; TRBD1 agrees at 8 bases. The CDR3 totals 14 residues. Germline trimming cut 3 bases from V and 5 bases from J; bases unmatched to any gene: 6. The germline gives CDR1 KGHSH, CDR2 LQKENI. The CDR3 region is CASSPRTGTDEQYF. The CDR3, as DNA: TGTGCCAGCTCACCGAGGACAGGGACGGACGAGCAGTACTTC.

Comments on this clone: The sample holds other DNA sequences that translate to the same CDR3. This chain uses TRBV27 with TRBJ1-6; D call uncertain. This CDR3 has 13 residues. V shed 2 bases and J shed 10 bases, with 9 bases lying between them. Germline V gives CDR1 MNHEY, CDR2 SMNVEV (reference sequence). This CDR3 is CASSLADTSPLHF. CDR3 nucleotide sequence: TGTGCCAGCAGTTTAGCGGATACCTCACCCCTCCACTTT.

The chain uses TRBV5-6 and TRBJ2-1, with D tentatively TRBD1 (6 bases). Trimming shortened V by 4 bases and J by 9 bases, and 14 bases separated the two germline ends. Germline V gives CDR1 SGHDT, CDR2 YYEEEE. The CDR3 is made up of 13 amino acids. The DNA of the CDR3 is TGTGCCAGCAGCGCTACAGGGTGGGGTGAGCAGTTCTTC. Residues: CASSATGWGEQFF.

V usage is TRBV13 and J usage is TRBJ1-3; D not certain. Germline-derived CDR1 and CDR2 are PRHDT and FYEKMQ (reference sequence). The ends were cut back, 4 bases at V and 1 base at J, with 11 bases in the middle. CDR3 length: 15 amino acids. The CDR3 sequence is CASSSSGSSGNTIYF. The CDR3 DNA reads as TGTGCCAGCAGCTCCTCAGGCAGTTCTGGAAACACCATATATTTT.

This CDR3 reads CASSLAGGLHEQFF. The DNA of the CDR3 is TGTGCCAGCAGCTTAGCGGGGGGTCTCCATGAGCAGTTCTTC. The rearrangement joins TRBV7-9 to TRBJ2-1; TRBD2 might be the D (6 bases). The CDR3 has 14 residues. CDR1 is SEHNR, CDR2 FQNEAQ, per germline (reference sequence). Trimming took 0 bases from V and 8 from J, leaving 11 bases between them.

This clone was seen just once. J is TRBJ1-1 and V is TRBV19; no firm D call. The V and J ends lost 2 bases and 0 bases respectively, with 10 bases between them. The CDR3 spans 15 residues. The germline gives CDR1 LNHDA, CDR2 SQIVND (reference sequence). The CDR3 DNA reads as TGTGCCAGTAGTATACCCGCGACACTGAACACTGAAGCTTTCTTT. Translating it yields CASSIPATLNTEAFF.

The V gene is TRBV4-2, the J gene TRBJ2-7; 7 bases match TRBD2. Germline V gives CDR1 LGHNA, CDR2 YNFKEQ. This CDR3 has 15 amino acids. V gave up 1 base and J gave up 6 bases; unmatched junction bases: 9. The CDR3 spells CASSQGSRGDREQYF. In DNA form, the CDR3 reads TGTGCCAGCAGCCAAGGAAGCCGGGGGGACCGCGAGCAGTACTTC.

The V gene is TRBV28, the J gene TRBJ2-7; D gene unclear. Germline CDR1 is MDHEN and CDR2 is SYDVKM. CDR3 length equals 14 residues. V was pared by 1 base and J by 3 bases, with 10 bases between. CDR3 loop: CASSLLVQFYEQYF. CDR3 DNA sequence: TGTGCCAGCAGTTTATTGGTACAGTTCTACGAGCAGTACTTC.